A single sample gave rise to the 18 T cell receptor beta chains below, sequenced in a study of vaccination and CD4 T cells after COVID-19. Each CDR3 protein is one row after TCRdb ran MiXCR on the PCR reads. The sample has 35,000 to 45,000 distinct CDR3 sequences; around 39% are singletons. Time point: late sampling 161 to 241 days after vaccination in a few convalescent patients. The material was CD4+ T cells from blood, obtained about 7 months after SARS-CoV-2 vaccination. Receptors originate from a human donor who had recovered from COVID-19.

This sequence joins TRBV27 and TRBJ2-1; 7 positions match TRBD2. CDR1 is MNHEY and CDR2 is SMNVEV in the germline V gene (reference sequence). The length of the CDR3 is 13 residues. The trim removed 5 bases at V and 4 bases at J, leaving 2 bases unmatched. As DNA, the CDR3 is TGTGCCAGCAGTCAGCGGGATTACAATGAGCAGTTCTTC. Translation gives CASSQRDYNEQFF.

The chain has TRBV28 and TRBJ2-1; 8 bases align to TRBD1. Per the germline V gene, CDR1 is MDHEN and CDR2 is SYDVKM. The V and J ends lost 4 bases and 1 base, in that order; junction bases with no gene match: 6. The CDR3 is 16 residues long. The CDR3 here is CASSSRDRQSYNEQFF. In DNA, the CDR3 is TGTGCCAGCAGTTCCCGGGACAGGCAATCCTACAATGAGCAGTTCTTC.

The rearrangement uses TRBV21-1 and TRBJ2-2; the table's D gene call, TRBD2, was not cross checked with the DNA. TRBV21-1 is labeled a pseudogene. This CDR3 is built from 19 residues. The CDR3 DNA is TGTGCCAGCAGCAAAGACGGGAGTAGCGGGAGGGCCGGGACCGGGGAGCTGTTTTTT. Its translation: CASSKDGSSGRAGTGELFF.

For the CDR3, the DNA is TGCAGTGCTAGAGCGGGAGGGGGCATTGAAGCTTTCTTT. Translation gives CSARAGGGIEAFF. The chain joins TRBV20-1 to TRBJ1-1; TRBD1 matches 7 bases. This CDR3 is built from 13 residues. The V gene end was trimmed by 1 base and the J gene end by 7 bases; junction bases not matched to a gene: 6. Per germline, CDR1 DFQATT and CDR2 SNEGSKA (reference sequence).

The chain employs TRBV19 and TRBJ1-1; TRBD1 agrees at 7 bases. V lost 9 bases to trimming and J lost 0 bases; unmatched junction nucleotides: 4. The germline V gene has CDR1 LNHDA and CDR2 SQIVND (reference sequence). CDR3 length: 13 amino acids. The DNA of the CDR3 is TGTGCCAGCCAGGACAGGTTGAACACTGAAGCTTTCTTT. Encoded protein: CASQDRLNTEAFF.

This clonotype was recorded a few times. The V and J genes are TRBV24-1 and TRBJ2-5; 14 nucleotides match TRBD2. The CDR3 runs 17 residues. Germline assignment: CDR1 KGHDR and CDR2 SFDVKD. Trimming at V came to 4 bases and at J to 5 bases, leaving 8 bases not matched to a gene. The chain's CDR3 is CATSEGLAGVFQETQYF. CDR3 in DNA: TGTGCCACCAGTGAGGGACTAGCGGGAGTATTCCAGGAGACCCAGTACTTC.

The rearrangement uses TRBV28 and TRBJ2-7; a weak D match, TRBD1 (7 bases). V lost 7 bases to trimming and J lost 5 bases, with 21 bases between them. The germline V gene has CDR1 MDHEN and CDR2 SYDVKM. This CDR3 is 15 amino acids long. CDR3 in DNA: TGTGCCAGCAACCCAGGGGGGCAGGAGCACGACGAGCAGTACTTC. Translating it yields CASNPGGQEHDEQYF.

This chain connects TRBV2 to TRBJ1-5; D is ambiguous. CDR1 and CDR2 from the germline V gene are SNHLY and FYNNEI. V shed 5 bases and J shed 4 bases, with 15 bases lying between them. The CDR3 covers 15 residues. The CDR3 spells CASSPQGIGNQPQHF. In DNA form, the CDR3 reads TGTGCCAGCAGTCCACAAGGAATAGGGAATCAGCCCCAGCATTTT.

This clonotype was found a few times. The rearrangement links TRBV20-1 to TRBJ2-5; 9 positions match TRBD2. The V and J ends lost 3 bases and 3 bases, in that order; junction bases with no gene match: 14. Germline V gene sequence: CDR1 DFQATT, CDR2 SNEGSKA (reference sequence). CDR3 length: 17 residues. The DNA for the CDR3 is TGCAGTGCTAGTTTGCTAGCGGGATGGGGGAATAAAGAGACCCAGTACTTC. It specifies CSASLLAGWGNKETQYF.

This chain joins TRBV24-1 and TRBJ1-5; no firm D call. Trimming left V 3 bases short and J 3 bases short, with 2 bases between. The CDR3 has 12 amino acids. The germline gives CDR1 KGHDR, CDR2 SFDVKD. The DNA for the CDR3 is TGTGCCACCAGTGATCCCAATCAGCCCCAGCATTTT. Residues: CATSDPNQPQHF.

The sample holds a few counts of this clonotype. CDR3 coding DNA: TGCAGTGCAACAGAACAGGGCCGCTCCTATAATTCACCCCTCCACTTT. Translating it yields CSATEQGRSYNSPLHF. This chain uses TRBV20-1 with TRBJ1-6, with a possible D match to TRBD1 (6 bases). This CDR3 is built from 16 residues. Germline CDR1 and CDR2: DFQATT and SNEGSKA (reference sequence). The V end was cut by 6 bases, the J end by 0 bases, with 15 bases between.

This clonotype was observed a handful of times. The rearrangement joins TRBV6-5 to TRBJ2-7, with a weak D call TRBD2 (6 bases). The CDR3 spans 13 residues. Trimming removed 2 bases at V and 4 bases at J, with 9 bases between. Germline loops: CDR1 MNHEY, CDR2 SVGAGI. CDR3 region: CASSYGAGYEQYF. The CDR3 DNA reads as TGTGCCAGCAGTTACGGGGCGGGGTACGAGCAGTACTTC.

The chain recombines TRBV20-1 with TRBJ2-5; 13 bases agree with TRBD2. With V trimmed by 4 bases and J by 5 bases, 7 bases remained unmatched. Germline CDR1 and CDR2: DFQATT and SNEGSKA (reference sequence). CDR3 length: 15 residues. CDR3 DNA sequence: TGCAGTGCTAAAGGACTAGCGGGAGTTTTGGAGACCCAGTACTTC. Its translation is CSAKGLAGVLETQYF.

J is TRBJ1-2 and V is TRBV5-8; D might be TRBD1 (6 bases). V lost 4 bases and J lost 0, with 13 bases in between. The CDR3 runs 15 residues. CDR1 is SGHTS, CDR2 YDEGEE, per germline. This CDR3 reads CASSPKQGSNYGYTF. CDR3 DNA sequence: TGTGCCAGCAGCCCGAAACAGGGATCTAACTATGGCTACACCTTC.

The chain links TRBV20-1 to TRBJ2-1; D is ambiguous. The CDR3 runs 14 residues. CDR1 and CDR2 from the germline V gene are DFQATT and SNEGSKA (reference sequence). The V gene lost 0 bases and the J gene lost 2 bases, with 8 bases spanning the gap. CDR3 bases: TGCAGTGCTAGAGATAGCAGGACCTACAATGAGCAGTTCTTC. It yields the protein CSARDSRTYNEQFF.

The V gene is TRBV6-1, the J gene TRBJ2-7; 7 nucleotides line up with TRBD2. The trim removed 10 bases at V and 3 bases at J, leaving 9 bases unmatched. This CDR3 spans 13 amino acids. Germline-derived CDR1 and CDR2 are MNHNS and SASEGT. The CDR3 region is CATSAVAGYEQYF. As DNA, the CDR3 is TGTGCCACCTCCGCAGTAGCGGGCTACGAGCAGTACTTC.

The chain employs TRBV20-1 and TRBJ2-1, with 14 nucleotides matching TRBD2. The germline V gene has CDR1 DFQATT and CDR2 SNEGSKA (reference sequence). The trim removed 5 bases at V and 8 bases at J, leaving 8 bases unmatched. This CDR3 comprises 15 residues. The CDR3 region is CSASATSGRADEQFF. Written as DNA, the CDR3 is TGCAGTGCTTCGGCGACTAGCGGGAGGGCAGATGAGCAGTTCTTC.

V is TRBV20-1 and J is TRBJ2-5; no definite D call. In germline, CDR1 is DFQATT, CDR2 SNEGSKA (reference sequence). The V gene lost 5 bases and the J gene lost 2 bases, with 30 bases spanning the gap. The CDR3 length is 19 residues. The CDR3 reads CSAPTGGLPLLFLQETQYF. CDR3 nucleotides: TGCAGTGCTCCTACCGGTGGGCTACCCTTACTTTTCTTACAAGAGACCCAGTACTTC.